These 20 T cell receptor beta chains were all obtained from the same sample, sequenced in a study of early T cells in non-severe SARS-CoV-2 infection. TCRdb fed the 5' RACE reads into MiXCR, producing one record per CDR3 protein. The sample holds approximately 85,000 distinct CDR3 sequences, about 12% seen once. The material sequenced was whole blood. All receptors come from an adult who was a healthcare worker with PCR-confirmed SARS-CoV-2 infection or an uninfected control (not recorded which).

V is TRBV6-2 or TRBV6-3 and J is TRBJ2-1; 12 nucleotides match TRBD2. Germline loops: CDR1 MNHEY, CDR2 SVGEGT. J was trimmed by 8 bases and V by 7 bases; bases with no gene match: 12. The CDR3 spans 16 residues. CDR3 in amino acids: CASTSTTSGRRYEQFF. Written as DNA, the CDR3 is TGTGCCAGCACCTCGACCACTAGCGGGAGGAGGTATGAGCAGTTCTTC.

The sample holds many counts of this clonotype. The CDR3 region has the DNA TGCGCCAGCAGCTCAGAAGGGGAGCCCGCATACAATGAGCAGTTCTTC. It codes for CASSSEGEPAYNEQFF. The J gene is TRBJ2-1, the V gene TRBV5-1; D might be TRBD1 or TRBD2, each matching 5 bases. Germline loops: CDR1 SGHRS, CDR2 YFSETQ. The CDR3 covers 16 residues. V was cut by 3 bases and J by 4 bases, with 17 bases left in between.

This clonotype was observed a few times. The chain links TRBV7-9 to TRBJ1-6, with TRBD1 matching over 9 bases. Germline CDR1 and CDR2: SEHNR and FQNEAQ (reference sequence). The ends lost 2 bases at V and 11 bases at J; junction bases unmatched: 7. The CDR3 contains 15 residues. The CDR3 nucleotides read TGTGCCAGCAGCTTAACGGGACAGGGTTTGACACCCCTCCACTTT. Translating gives CASSLTGQGLTPLHF.

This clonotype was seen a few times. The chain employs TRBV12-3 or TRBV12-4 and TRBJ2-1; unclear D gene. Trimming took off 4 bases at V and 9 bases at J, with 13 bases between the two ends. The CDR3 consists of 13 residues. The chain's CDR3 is CASSSKGLGEQFF. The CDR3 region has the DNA TGTGCCAGCAGTTCCAAGGGCTTAGGTGAGCAGTTCTTC.

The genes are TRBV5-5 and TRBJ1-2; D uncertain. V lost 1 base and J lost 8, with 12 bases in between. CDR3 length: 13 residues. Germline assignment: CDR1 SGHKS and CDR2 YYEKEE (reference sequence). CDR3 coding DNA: TGTGCCAGCAGCTTGCAGGAGGTCAGCGGCTACACCTTC. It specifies CASSLQEVSGYTF.

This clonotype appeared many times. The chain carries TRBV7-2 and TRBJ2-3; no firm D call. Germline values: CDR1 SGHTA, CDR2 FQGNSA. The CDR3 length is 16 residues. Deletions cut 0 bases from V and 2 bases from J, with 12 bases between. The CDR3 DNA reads TGTGCCAGCAGCTTAGCAATCGGCGTGAACACAGATACGCAGTATTTT. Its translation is CASSLAIGVNTDTQYF.

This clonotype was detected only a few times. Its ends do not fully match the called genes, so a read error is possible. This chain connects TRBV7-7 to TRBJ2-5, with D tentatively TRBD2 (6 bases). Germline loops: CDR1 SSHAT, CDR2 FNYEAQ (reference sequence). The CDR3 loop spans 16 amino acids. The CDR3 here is CASSLNTGQGGETQYF. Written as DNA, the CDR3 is TGTGCTAGCAGCTTAAATACGGGTCAGGGAGGAGAGACCCAGTACTTC.

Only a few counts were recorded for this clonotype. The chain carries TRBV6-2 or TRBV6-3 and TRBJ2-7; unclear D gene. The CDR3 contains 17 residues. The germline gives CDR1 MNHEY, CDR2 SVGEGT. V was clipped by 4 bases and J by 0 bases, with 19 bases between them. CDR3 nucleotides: TGTGCCAGCAGTTCCGGTGGGCCGGGTCTGACCTCCTACGAGCAGTACTTC. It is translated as CASSSGGPGLTSYEQYF.

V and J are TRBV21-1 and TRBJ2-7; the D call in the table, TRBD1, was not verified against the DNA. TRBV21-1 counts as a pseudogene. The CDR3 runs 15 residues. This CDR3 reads CASSKEGQGPYEQYF. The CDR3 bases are TGTGCCAGCAGCAAAGAGGGACAGGGCCCCTACGAGCAGTACTTC.

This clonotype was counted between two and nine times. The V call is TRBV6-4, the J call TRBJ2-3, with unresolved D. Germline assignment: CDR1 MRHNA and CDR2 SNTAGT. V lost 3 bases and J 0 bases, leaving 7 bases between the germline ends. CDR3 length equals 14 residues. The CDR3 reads CASSEGLSTDTQYF. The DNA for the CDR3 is TGTGCCAGCAGTGAGGGGTTGAGCACAGATACGCAGTATTTT.

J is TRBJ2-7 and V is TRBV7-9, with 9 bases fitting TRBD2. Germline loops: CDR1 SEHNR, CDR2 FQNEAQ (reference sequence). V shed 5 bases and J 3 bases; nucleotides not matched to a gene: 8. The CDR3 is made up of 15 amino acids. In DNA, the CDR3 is TGTGCCAGCAGCCATAGCGGGAGAGTCGACTACGAGCAGTACTTC. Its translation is CASSHSGRVDYEQYF.

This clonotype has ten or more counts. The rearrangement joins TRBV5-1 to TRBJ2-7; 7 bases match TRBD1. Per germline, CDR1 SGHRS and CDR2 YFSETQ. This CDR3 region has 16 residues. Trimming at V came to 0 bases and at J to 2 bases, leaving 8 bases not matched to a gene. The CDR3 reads CASSLEGTADTYEQYF. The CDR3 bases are TGCGCCAGCAGCTTGGAGGGGACAGCCGATACCTACGAGCAGTACTTC.

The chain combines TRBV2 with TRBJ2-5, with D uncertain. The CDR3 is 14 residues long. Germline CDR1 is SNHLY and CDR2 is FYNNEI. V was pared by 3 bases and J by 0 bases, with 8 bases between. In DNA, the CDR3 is TGTGCCAGCAGTGAGAAGGAATACCAAGAGACCCAGTACTTC. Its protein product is CASSEKEYQETQYF.

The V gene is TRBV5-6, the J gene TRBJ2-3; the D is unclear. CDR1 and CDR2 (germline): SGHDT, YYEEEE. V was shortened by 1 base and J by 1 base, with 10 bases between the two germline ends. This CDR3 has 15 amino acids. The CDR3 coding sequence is TGTGCCAGCAGCTTGATTCCCAGGCGCACAGATACGCAGTATTTT. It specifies CASSLIPRRTDTQYF.

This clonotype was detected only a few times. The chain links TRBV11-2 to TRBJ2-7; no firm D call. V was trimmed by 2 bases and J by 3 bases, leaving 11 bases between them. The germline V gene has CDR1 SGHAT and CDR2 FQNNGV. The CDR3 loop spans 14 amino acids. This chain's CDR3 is CASSLTRAGYEQYF. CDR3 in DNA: TGTGCCAGCAGCTTAACACGAGCCGGCTACGAGCAGTACTTC.

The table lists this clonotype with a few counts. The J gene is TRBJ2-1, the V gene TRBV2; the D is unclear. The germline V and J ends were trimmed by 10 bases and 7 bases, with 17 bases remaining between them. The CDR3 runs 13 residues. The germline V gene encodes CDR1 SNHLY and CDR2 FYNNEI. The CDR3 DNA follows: TGTGCCATCCCCGCAAGGGCCGAGAATGAGCAGTTCTTC. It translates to CAIPARAENEQFF.

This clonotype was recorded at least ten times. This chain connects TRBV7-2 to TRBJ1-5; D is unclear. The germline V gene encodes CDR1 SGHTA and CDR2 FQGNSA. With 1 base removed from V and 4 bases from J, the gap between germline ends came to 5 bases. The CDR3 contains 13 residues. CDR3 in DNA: TGTGCCAGCAGCTTAGAGGCTAATCAGCCCCAGCATTTT. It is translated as CASSLEANQPQHF.

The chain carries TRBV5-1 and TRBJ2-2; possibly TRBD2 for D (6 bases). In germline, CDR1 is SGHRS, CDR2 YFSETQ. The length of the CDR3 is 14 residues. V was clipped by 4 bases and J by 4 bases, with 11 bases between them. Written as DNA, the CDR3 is TGCGCCAGCAGCGCCCTCGGGGGCACCGGGGAGCTGTTTTTT. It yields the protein CASSALGGTGELFF.

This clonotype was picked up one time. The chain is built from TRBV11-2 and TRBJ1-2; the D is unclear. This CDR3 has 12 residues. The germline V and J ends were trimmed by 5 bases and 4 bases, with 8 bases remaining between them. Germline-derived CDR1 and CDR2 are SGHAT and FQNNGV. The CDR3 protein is CASSRASYGYTF. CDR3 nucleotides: TGTGCCAGCAGCCGAGCCAGCTATGGCTACACCTTC.

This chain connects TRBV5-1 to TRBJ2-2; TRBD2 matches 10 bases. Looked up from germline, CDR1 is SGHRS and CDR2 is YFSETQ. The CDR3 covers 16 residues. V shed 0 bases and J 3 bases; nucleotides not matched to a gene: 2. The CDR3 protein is CASSLAGTSDTGELFF. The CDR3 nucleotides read TGCGCCAGCAGCTTGGCGGGGACTAGCGACACCGGGGAGCTGTTTTTT.